This T cell receptor (beta chain) was captured by sequencing in a study of T cell repertoires in ileal Crohn's disease. Overall study context: Biopsies at the proximal margin of the resected specimen form MI samples. Around 0.55 micrograms of biopsy DNA per sample underwent TCRB immunosequencing.

A note on this clone: Its antigen is undetermined.

Trimming shortened V by 0 bases and J by 3 bases, and 3 bases separated the two germline ends. The germline gives CDR1 SGHNT, CDR2 YYREEE (reference sequence). This CDR3 spans 12 amino acids. Time point specified: proximal margin of the surgical specimen (macroscopically non-inflamed). Included were adult ileal or ileocolonic Crohn's patients indicated for ileocolonic resection. Study-level findings and limits: Clonality above 26.8% at surgery always came with endoscopic recurrence.

Using immunoSEQ multiplex PCR, the repertoire was profiled, and TCRdb retains in-frame clones only, with some absent. The repertoire includes 6,500 or so clones, 74% of them detected once, and over 8.5% sits in the top ten. This receptor was identified in an adult with Crohn's disease. Material for sequencing was ileal tissue. This chain uses TRBV5-4 with TRBJ1-1; D ambiguous. The CDR3 reads CASSLADTEAFF. DNA for the CDR3: TGTGCCAGCAGCTTGGCCGACACTGAAGCTTTCTTT.